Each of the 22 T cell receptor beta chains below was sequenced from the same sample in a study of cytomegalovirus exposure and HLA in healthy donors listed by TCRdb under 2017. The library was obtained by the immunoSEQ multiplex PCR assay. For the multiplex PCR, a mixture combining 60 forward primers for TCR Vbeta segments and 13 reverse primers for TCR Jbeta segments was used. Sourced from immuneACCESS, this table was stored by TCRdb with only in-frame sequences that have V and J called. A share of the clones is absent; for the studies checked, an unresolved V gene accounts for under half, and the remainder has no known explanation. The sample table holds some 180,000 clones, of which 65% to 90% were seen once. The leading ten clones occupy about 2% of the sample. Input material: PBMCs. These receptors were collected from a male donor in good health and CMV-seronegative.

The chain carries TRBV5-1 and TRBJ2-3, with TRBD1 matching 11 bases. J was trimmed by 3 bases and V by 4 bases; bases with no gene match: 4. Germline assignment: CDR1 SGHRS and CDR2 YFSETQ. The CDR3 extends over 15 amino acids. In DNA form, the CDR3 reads TGCGCCAGCAGCACCGGGACAGGGGGGACAGATACGCAGTATTTT. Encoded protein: CASSTGTGGTDTQYF.

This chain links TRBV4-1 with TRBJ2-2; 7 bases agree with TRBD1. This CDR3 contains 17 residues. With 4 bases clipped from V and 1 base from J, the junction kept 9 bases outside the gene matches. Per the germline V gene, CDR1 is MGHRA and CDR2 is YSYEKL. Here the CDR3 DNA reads TGCGCCAGCAGCCCAAACAGACAGGGCAGGAACACCGGGGAGCTGTTTTTT. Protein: CASSPNRQGRNTGELFF.

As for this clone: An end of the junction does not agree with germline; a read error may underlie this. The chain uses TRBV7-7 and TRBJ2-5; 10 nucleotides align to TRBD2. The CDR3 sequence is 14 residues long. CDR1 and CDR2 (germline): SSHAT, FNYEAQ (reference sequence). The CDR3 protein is CASSRGLAQETQYF. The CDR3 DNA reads TGTGCTAGCAGCCGGGGACTAGCGCAAGAGACCCAGTACTTC.

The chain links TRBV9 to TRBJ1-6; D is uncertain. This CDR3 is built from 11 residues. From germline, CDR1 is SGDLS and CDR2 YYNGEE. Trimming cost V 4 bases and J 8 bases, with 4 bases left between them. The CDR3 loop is CASSSDSPLHF. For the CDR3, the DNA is TGTGCCAGCAGCTCTGATTCACCCCTCCACTTT.

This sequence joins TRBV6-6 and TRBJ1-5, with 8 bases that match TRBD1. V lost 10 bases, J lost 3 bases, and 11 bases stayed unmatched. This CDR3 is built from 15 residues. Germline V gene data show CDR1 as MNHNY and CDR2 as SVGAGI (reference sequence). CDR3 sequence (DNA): TGTGCCACGTCAGGGGGCCGCCAAGACAATCAGCCCCAGCATTTT. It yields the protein CATSGGRQDNQPQHF.

The DNA for the CDR3 is TGTGCCAGCAGCTTGAGGACTCTGAGCTCCTATAATTCACCCCTCCACTTT. Residues: CASSLRTLSSYNSPLHF. The chain joins TRBV5-6 to TRBJ1-6; D unclear. Germline CDR1 reads SGHDT; CDR2 reads YYEEEE. Trimming shortened V by 1 base and J by 0 bases, and 11 bases separated the two germline ends. The CDR3 consists of 17 residues.

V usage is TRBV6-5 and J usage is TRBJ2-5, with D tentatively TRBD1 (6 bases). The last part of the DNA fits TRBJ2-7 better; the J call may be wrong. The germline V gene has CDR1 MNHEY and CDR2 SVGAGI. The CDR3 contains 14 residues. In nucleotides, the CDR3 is TGTGCCAGCACCTCTCGCACAGGGTTTACCGAGCAGTACTTC. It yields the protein CASTSRTGFTEQYF.

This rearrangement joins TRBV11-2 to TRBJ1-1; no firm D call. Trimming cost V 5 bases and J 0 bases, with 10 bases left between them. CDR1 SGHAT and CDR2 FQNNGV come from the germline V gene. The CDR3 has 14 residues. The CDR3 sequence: CASSKDTLNTEAFF. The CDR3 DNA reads TGTGCCAGCAGCAAAGACACCCTGAACACTGAAGCTTTCTTT.

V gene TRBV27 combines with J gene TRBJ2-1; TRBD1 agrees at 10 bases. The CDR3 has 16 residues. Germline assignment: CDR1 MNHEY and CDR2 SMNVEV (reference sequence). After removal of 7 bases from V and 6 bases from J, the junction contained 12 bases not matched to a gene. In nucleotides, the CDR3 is TGTGCCAGCACCCTGGGAGGGACAGGGGTGGGCAATGAGCAGTTCTTC. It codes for CASTLGGTGVGNEQFF.

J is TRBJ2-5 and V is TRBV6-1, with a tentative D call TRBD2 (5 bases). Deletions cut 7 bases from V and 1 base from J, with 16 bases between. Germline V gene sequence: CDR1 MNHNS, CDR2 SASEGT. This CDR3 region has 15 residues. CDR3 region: CASKEVQGPQETQYF. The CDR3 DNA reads TGTGCCAGCAAGGAGGTCCAAGGCCCCCAAGAGACCCAGTACTTC.

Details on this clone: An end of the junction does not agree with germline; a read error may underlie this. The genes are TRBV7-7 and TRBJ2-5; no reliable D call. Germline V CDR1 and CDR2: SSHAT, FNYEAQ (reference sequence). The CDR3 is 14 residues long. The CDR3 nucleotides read TGTGCTAGCAGCTTAGAACTTACCGAAGAGACCCAGTACTTC. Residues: CASSLELTEETQYF.

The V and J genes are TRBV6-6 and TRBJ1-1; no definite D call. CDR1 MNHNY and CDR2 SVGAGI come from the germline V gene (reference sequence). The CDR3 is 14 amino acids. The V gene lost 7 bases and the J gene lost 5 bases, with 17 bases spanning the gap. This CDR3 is CASTSPARRTEAFF. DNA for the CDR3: TGTGCCAGCACCTCCCCCGCCCGCAGGACTGAAGCTTTCTTT.

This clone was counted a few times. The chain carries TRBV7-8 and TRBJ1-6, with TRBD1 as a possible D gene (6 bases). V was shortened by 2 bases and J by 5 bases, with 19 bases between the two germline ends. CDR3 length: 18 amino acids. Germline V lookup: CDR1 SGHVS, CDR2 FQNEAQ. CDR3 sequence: CASSLRRTVWAHNSPLHF. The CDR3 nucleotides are TGTGCCAGCAGCTTACGTAGGACAGTTTGGGCCCATAATTCACCCCTCCACTTT.

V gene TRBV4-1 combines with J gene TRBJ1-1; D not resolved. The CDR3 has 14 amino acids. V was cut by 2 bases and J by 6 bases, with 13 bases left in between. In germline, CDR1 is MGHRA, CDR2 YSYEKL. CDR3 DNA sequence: TGCGCCAGCAGCCAAAAGGGCGGGATCCCTGAAGCTTTCTTT. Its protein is CASSQKGGIPEAFF.

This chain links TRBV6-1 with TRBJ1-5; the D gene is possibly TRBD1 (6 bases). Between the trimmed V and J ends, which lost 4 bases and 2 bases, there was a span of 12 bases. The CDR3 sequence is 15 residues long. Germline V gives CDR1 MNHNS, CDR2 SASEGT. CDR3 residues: CASSGRGSGNQPQHF. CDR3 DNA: TGTGCCAGCAGTGGAAGGGGGAGCGGCAATCAGCCCCAGCATTTT.

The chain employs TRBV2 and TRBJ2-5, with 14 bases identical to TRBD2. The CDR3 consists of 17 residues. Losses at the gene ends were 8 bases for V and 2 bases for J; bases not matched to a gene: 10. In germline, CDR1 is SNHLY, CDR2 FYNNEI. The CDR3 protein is CASGAGLAGARQETQYF. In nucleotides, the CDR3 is TGTGCCAGCGGGGCGGGACTAGCGGGGGCGCGGCAAGAGACCCAGTACTTC.

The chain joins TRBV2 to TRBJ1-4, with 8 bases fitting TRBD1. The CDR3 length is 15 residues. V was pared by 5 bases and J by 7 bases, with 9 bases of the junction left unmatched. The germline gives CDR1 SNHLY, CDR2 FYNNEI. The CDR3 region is CASSTGQGLSEKLFF. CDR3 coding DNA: TGTGCCAGCAGTACCGGACAGGGCCTGAGTGAAAAACTGTTTTTT.

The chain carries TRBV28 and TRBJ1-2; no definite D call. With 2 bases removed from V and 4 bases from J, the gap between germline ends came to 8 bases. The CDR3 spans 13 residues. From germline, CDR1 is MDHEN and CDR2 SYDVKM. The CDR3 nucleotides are TGTGCCAGCAGTTTACTGCTCGGCTATGGCTACACCTTC. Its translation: CASSLLLGYGYTF.

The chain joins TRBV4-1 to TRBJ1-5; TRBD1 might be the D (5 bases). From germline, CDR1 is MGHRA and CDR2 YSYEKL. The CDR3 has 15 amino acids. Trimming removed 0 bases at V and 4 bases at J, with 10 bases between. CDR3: CASSQEAGPNQPQHF. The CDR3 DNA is TGCGCCAGCAGCCAAGAGGCAGGGCCGAATCAGCCCCAGCATTTT.

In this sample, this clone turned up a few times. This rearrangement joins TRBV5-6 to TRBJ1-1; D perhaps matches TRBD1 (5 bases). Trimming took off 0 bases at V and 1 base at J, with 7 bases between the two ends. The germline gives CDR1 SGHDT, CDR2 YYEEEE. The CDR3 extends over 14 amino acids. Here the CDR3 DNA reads TGTGCCAGCAGCTTGGACAGGTGGAACACTGAAGCTTTCTTT. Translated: CASSLDRWNTEAFF.

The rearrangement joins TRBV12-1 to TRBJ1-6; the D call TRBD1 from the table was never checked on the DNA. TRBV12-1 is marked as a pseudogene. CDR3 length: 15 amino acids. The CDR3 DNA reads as TGTGCCAGCAGCTTTGCGGTCCCCCAGGATTCACCCCTCCACTTT. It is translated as CASSFAVPQDSPLHF.

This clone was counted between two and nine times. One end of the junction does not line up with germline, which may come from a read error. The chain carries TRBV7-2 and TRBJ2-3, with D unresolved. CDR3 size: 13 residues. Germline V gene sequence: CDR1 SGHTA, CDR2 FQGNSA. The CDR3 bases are TGTGCCAGTAGCTCCCCGGGCACAGATACGCAGTATTTT. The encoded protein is CASSSPGTDTQYF. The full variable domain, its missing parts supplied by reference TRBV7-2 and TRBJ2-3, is GAGVSQSPSNKVTEKGKDVELRCDPISGHTALYWYRQSLGQGLEFLIYFQGNSAPDKSGLPSDRFSAERTGGSVSTLTIQRTQQEDSAVYLCASSSPGTDTQYFGPGTRLTVL.